This entry concerns a single T cell receptor beta chain. No antigen is known for it. From germline, CDR1 is SGHTA and CDR2 FQGNSA. CDR3 size: 14 residues. Trimming cost V 1 base and J 2 bases, with 9 bases left between them. This record belongs to a study of T-cell reconstitution after alpha-beta-depleted transplantation in children. General study results and limits: Newly produced T cells mostly accounted for T-cell counts and diversity one year post-transplant. Certain patients had high TCRbeta diversity at day 60, and it came from recipient T cells and thymic progenitors that survived. As was reported, about two months after transplant, alpha-beta T cells came from several hundred expanded graft clones.

Construction of the TCRbeta library involved unique molecular identifiers. MiXCR was run by TCRdb on the PCR reads, yielding one entry per CDR3 protein. The table has some 460,000 distinct CDR3 sequences, about 17% seen once. This TCR came from a boy under three years old who had a stem cell transplant for Wiskott-Aldrich syndrome, so the T cells may come from the graft donor. This material consisted of PBMCs, mostly from graft donor cells, taken 360 days after TCRalphabeta/CD19-depleted stem cell transplant. The chain links TRBV7-2 to TRBJ2-7; perhaps TRBD2 as D (6 bases). The CDR3 sequence is CASSLGLVPYEQYF. The DNA of the CDR3 is TGTGCCAGCAGCTTAGGACTAGTCCCCTACGAGCAGTACTTC.